The next 25 T cell receptor beta chains were all read from a single sample in a study of OX40 agonist ivuxolimab in advanced cancers. The assay was immunoSEQ multiplex PCR, and TCRdb's table has in-frame clones only and misses some. The sample consists of about 83,000 clones, roughly 90% of them appearing once. The sample was CD4+ or CD8+ T cells sorted from blood, taken in a trial of the OX40 agonist ivuxolimab. The receptors originated from an adult with an advanced solid tumor such as melanoma, head and neck, liver or kidney cancer.

This chain joins TRBV11-2 and TRBJ1-6; tentatively, D is TRBD1 (5 bases). Germline V gene sequence: CDR1 SGHAT, CDR2 FQNNGV. V dropped 1 base and J dropped 1 base, with 14 bases sitting between them. The CDR3 has 18 residues. The CDR3 nucleotides read TGTGCCAGCAGCTTAGCAACCAGGGACTGGTCCTATAATTCACCCCTCCACTTT. It yields the protein CASSLATRDWSYNSPLHF.

The chain combines TRBV9 with TRBJ2-3; 10 positions agree with TRBD2. Germline CDR1 reads SGDLS; CDR2 reads YYNGEE. The CDR3 has 16 amino acids. Trimming removed 2 bases from V and 4 bases from J; junction bases left unmatched: 7. CDR3 region: CASSVASGGMADTQYF. The CDR3 region has the DNA TGTGCCAGCAGCGTGGCTAGCGGGGGTATGGCAGATACGCAGTATTTT.

The chain has TRBV6-5 and TRBJ2-7; the D is unclear. Germline CDR1 reads MNHEY; CDR2 reads SVGAGI. This CDR3 contains 12 residues. Trimming removed 5 bases at V and 0 bases at J, with 5 bases between. In DNA, the CDR3 is TGTGCCAGCAGTGGGAACTCCTACGAGCAGTACTTC. Its translation: CASSGNSYEQYF.

The chain joins TRBV21-1 to TRBJ1-1. TRBV21-1 is a pseudogene segment. The CDR3 totals 15 residues. CDR3 sequence (DNA): TGTGCCAGCAGTCCGCAGAACGGAGTCAGGACTGAAGCTTTCTTT. Its protein product is CASSPQNGVRTEAFF.

The chain combines TRBV5-4 with TRBJ2-7; possibly TRBD1 for D (6 bases). The V gene's germline CDR1 is SGHNT and CDR2 YYREEE (reference sequence). This CDR3 has 13 residues. Trimming left V 0 bases short and J 6 bases short, with 10 bases between. Here the CDR3 reads CASSLGEGGEQYF. CDR3 bases: TGTGCCAGCAGCTTGGGAGAAGGGGGCGAGCAGTACTTC.

The rearrangement joins TRBV9 to TRBJ2-7, with 8 bases that match TRBD1. Germline V gives CDR1 SGDLS, CDR2 YYNGEE. V shed 1 base and J 4 bases; nucleotides not matched to a gene: 7. The CDR3 spans 15 residues. The chain's CDR3 is CASSVWSTGAYEQYF. The CDR3 coding sequence is TGTGCCAGCAGCGTATGGTCGACAGGGGCGTACGAGCAGTACTTC. The full variable domain, its missing parts supplied by reference TRBV9 and TRBJ2-7, is DSGVTQTPKHLITATGQRVTLRCSPRSGDLSVYWYQQSLDQGLQFLIQYYNGEERAKGNILERFSAQQFPDLHSELNLSSLELGDSALYFCASSVWSTGAYEQYFGPGTRLTVT.

The chain recombines TRBV6-6 with TRBJ2-3, with TRBD2 identical over 7 bases. The junction had 8 bases not matched to a gene; V was cut back by 8 bases and J by 0 bases. The CDR3 has 15 residues. Looked up from germline, CDR1 is MNHNY and CDR2 is SVGAGI (reference sequence). CDR3 nucleotide sequence: TGTGCCAGCCGAAAGCGGGACTATAGCACAGATACGCAGTATTTT. This translates into CASRKRDYSTDTQYF.

The chain combines TRBV21-1 with TRBJ2-5; TRBD2 is taken as the D call from the table, unchecked against the DNA. TRBV21-1 is a pseudogene segment. The CDR3 length is 19 residues. CDR3 protein: CASSKVGLALQPKGETQYF. CDR3 coding DNA: TGTGCCAGCAGCAAGGTGGGACTAGCTCTGCAACCAAAGGGCGAGACCCAGTACTTC.

J is TRBJ1-6 and V is TRBV6-5; the D is unclear. The length of the CDR3 is 14 residues. The ends were cut back, 6 bases at V and 1 base at J, with 7 bases in the middle. Germline V CDR1 and CDR2: MNHEY, SVGAGI. In DNA form, the CDR3 reads TGTGCCAGCAGCGGAGTTTCCTATAATTCACCCCTCCACTTT. This gives the protein CASSGVSYNSPLHF.

The chain combines TRBV27 with TRBJ1-5, with no clear D. V was clipped by 6 bases and J by 4 bases, with 10 bases between them. Germline-derived CDR1 and CDR2 are MNHEY and SMNVEV (reference sequence). CDR3 length equals 13 residues. The CDR3 reads CASSHVGNQPQHF. CDR3 bases: TGTGCCAGCAGCCATGTGGGTAATCAGCCCCAGCATTTT.

The J gene is TRBJ1-1, the V gene TRBV6-5; D is possibly TRBD1 (5 bases). CDR3 length equals 14 residues. Trimming stripped 7 bases from V and 3 bases from J, with 15 bases between. Germline V gene data show CDR1 as MNHEY and CDR2 as SVGAGI. The CDR3 reads CASTLRGGYTEAFF. The CDR3 DNA is TGTGCCAGCACCCTACGGGGGGGGTACACTGAAGCTTTCTTT.

This chain links TRBV6-4 with TRBJ2-2; 8 positions match TRBD2. Unmatched junction bases numbered 11, after V lost 3 bases and J lost 5 bases. The V gene's germline CDR1 is MRHNA and CDR2 SNTAGT. This CDR3 is built from 17 residues. The CDR3 sequence is CASSEVPAGAGTGELFF. In nucleotides, the CDR3 is TGTGCCAGCAGTGAAGTCCCAGCGGGGGCGGGGACCGGGGAGCTGTTTTTT.

This clone was detected once. The chain links TRBV13 to TRBJ1-2, with 9 bases aligning to TRBD1. The CDR3 length is 15 residues. Germline V gene data show CDR1 as PRHDT and CDR2 as FYEKMQ (reference sequence). Trimming cost V 6 bases and J 3 bases; bases outside gene matches: 8. As DNA, the CDR3 is TGTGCCAGCAGTCCCCGGGGGACAGGGTACTATGGCTACACCTTC. Translation: CASSPRGTGYYGYTF.

The V gene is TRBV7-2, the J gene TRBJ2-7, with no clear D. Germline V CDR1 and CDR2: SGHTA, FQGNSA. CDR3 length: 14 residues. The V end lost 3 bases, the J end lost 6 bases, and 15 bases lay between the germline ends. The CDR3 sequence: CASSFFIFPSEQYF. DNA for the CDR3: TGTGCCAGCAGCTTTTTCATTTTTCCGAGCGAGCAGTACTTC.

A single count supports this clone. The chain employs TRBV7-4 and TRBJ1-2; possibly TRBD1 for D (6 bases). This CDR3 has 16 residues. The ends were cut back, 4 bases at V and 2 bases at J, with 17 bases in the middle. Germline CDR1 SGHVT, CDR2 SQSDAQ. This chain's CDR3 is CASSSADRCPNYGYTF. The DNA of the CDR3 is TGTGCCAGCAGCTCCGCCGACAGGTGTCCCAACTATGGCTACACCTTC.

This rearrangement joins TRBV11-1 to TRBJ2-3; TRBD2 matches at 7 bases. Unmatched junction bases numbered 6, after V lost 5 bases and J lost 1 base. The CDR3 contains 15 residues. Germline V gene lookup returns CDR1 SGHAT and CDR2 FQDESV (reference sequence). The CDR3 loop is CASSRTRGGTDTQYF. For the CDR3, the DNA is TGTGCCAGCAGCCGTACTCGGGGGGGCACAGATACGCAGTATTTT.

This chain connects TRBV9 to TRBJ2-7; D is undetermined. This CDR3 is built from 16 residues. The germline V gene encodes CDR1 SGDLS and CDR2 YYNGEE. Trimming removed 3 bases at V and 0 bases at J, with 16 bases between. Here the CDR3 DNA reads TGTGCCAGCAGCGGAAGGCACAGCGAACCCTCCTACGAGCAGTACTTC. It encodes CASSGRHSEPSYEQYF.

This chain joins TRBV4-2 and TRBJ2-4, with a possible D match to TRBD1 (5 bases). Per the germline V gene, CDR1 is LGHNA and CDR2 is YNFKEQ. V dropped 0 bases and J dropped 0 bases, with 21 bases sitting between them. This CDR3 region has 20 residues. For the CDR3, the DNA is TGTGCCAGCAGCCAAGATACTTGGGAAGGGGAAGGTCTAGCCAAAAACATTCAGTACTTC. Protein sequence: CASSQDTWEGEGLAKNIQYF.

The chain links TRBV10-2 to TRBJ2-3; 8 nucleotides match TRBD2. The CDR3 has 14 amino acids. V lost 2 bases, J lost 3 bases, and 1 base stayed unmatched. CDR1 WSHSY and CDR2 SAAADI come from the germline V gene. The CDR3: CASSEGLATDTQYF. CDR3 nucleotide sequence: TGCGCCAGCAGTGAGGGACTAGCTACAGATACGCAGTATTTT.

This clone was seen only once. The rearrangement joins TRBV5-6 to TRBJ2-2; D unresolved. Trimming removed 4 bases at V and 4 bases at J, with 17 bases between. This CDR3 is 16 amino acids long. In germline, CDR1 is SGHDT, CDR2 YYEEEE. The CDR3 is CASSPQAYSVTGELFF. The DNA for the CDR3 is TGTGCCAGCAGCCCGCAGGCGTACTCCGTCACCGGGGAGCTGTTTTTT.

The rearrangement joins TRBV7-9 to TRBJ2-1; 8 bases map to TRBD1. Germline CDR1 is SEHNR and CDR2 is FQNEAQ (reference sequence). The CDR3 is 13 residues long. V lost 5 bases to trimming and J lost 9 bases; unmatched junction nucleotides: 6. CDR3 nucleotides: TGTGCCAGCAGCAGGACAGGGACGGGTGAGCAGTTCTTC. It is translated as CASSRTGTGEQFF.

As regards this clone: A much larger clonotype is one base distant, so this may be a read error. The chain carries TRBV4-2 and TRBJ2-2; D gene uncertain. This CDR3 region has 12 residues. Trimming left V 1 base short and J 5 bases short, with 2 bases between. CDR1 and CDR2 (germline): LGHNA, YNFKEQ. The CDR3, as DNA: TGTGCCAGCAGCCAAGGGACCGGGGAGCTGTTTTTT. Protein sequence: CASSQGTGELFF.

This clone was picked up a small number of times. The V and J genes are TRBV11-2 and TRBJ1-2; possible D gene TRBD1, 5 bases. This CDR3 has 15 residues. V lost 4 bases and J lost 2, with 14 bases in between. Germline V CDR1 and CDR2: SGHAT, FQNNGV. CDR3 DNA: TGTGCCAGCAGCTCTTTAAATGACAGAAACTATGGCTACACCTTC. It specifies CASSSLNDRNYGYTF.

The V call is TRBV25-1, the J call TRBJ1-2, with D tentatively TRBD1 (6 bases). Germline values: CDR1 MGHDK, CDR2 SYGVNS. The CDR3 has 13 residues. The ends were cut back, 7 bases at V and 8 bases at J, with 17 bases in the middle. The CDR3 loop is CASNVGIGGGYTF. The CDR3, as DNA: TGTGCCAGCAATGTCGGAATAGGGGGAGGCTACACCTTC.

V is TRBV4-1 and J is TRBJ1-2, with D unclear. The germline V and J ends were trimmed by 1 base and 0 bases, with 9 bases remaining between them. Per germline, CDR1 MGHRA and CDR2 YSYEKL. This CDR3 is 15 amino acids long. The CDR3 nucleotides read TGCGCCAGCAGCCAAGTAACAGAGGCTAACTATGGCTACACCTTC. It codes for CASSQVTEANYGYTF.